The 22 T cell receptor beta chains given below trace back to one sample, sequenced in a study of cytomegalovirus exposure and HLA in healthy donors. PCR was performed using 60 Vbeta and 13 Jbeta primers. The protocol was immunoSEQ multiplex PCR, while the TCRdb copy is restricted to in-frame clones and leaves out a portion. The sample holds about 120,000 clones, around three quarters seen once. Sequencing was carried out using PBMCs. The receptors stem from a woman in her thirties or forties in good health and CMV-seropositive.

This clone was seen more than once but under ten times. The J gene is TRBJ2-4, the V gene TRBV30, with D possibly being TRBD2 (6 bases). Between the trimmed V and J ends, which lost 2 bases and 6 bases, there was a span of 11 bases. Per the germline V gene, CDR1 is GTSNPN and CDR2 is SVGIG (reference sequence). The CDR3 runs to 13 residues. The CDR3 DNA follows: TGTGCCTGGAGTCCGGGGGTGGGAAACATTCAGTACTTC. As protein: CAWSPGVGNIQYF.

The rearrangement uses TRBV11-3 and TRBJ2-1, with D possibly being TRBD2 (7 bases). This CDR3 spans 14 amino acids. Trimming took off 5 bases at V and 11 bases at J, with 19 bases between the two ends. The germline CDR1 and CDR2 sequences are SGHNT and YENEEA. CDR3 bases: TGTGCCAGCAGCGCCGGCGGTGGGAGGGACAAGCAGTTCTTC. Its translation: CASSAGGGRDKQFF.

This rearrangement joins TRBV18 to TRBJ1-4, with a possible D match to TRBD1 (5 bases). The CDR3 runs 17 residues. CDR1 and CDR2 from the germline V gene are KGHSH and LQKENI. The germline V and J ends were trimmed by 3 bases and 2 bases, with 16 bases remaining between them. This CDR3 reads CASSPRREGLTNEKLFF. DNA of the CDR3: TGTGCCAGCTCACCGCGGCGGGAGGGACTGACTAATGAAAAACTGTTTTTT.

Only a few counts were recorded for this clone. The CDR3 spells CASSFGGRSGPEQFF. The CDR3, as DNA: TGCGCCAGCAGCTTTGGGGGGAGGTCAGGCCCTGAGCAGTTCTTC. The chain joins TRBV5-1 to TRBJ2-1, with D possibly being TRBD2 (6 bases). Germline values: CDR1 SGHRS, CDR2 YFSETQ. The CDR3 length is 15 residues. Trimming left V 2 bases short and J 9 bases short, with 18 bases between.

The gene calls are TRBV6-5 and TRBJ2-7; 10 bases align to TRBD1. V trimming: 7 bases; J trimming: 1 base; junction bases outside the gene matches: 7. Germline lookup yields CDR1 MNHEY and CDR2 SVGAGI. This CDR3 has 15 amino acids. The chain's CDR3 is CASKPDRGGSYEQYF. The DNA of the CDR3 is TGTGCCAGCAAGCCGGACAGGGGGGGTTCCTACGAGCAGTACTTC.

This chain uses TRBV9 with TRBJ1-1; no firm D call. Germline V gene lookup returns CDR1 SGDLS and CDR2 YYNGEE. Between the trimmed V and J ends, which lost 4 bases and 3 bases, there was a span of 19 bases. This CDR3 is built from 16 residues. CDR3 sequence (DNA): TGTGCCAGCAGCTCCCCCCCCAGCGGGGAGGACACTGAAGCTTTCTTT. Protein sequence: CASSSPPSGEDTEAFF. Full variable domain (missing parts from reference TRBV9 and TRBJ1-1): DSGVTQTPKHLITATGQRVTLRCSPRSGDLSVYWYQQSLDQGLQFLIQYYNGEERAKGNILERFSAQQFPDLHSELNLSSLELGDSALYFCASSSPPSGEDTEAFFGQGTRLTVV.

CDR3 in DNA: TGCGCCAGCAGCGCCGGGACAGGGACGGGGGACACTGAAGCTTTCTTT. As protein: CASSAGTGTGDTEAFF. The chain employs TRBV10-1 and TRBJ1-1; 9 nucleotides align to TRBD1. The CDR3 is made up of 16 amino acids. Germline V lookup: CDR1 WNHNN, CDR2 SYGVQD (reference sequence). With 6 bases clipped from V and 3 bases from J, the junction kept 11 bases outside the gene matches.

The V and J genes are TRBV4-2 and TRBJ2-7; 10 bases are shared with TRBD2. The V and J ends lost 0 bases and 6 bases, in that order; junction bases with no gene match: 11. The CDR3 runs to 17 residues. Germline V CDR1 and CDR2: LGHNA, YNFKEQ. CDR3 residues: CASSQESSGRRWSEQYF. The CDR3 nucleotides are TGTGCCAGCAGCCAAGAGTCTAGCGGGAGAAGGTGGTCCGAGCAGTACTTC.

V and J are TRBV6-1 and TRBJ2-7; D is possibly TRBD1 (5 bases). V was clipped by 2 bases and J by 0 bases, with 11 bases between them. CDR3 length equals 15 residues. From germline, CDR1 is MNHNS and CDR2 SASEGT. Here the CDR3 reads CASSELTGGSYEQYF. CDR3 nucleotides: TGTGCCAGCAGTGAATTAACAGGCGGCTCCTACGAGCAGTACTTC.

The V and J genes are TRBV6-5 and TRBJ1-1; D is perhaps TRBD1 (6 bases). V was clipped by 5 bases and J by 2 bases, with 12 bases between them. The CDR3 spans 14 residues. CDR1 is MNHEY, CDR2 SVGAGI, per germline. DNA of the CDR3: TGTGCCAGCAGTCGCGGACAGATTAACACTGAAGCTTTCTTT. Translation: CASSRGQINTEAFF.

The chain joins TRBV30 to TRBJ1-2; 7 bases map to TRBD1. Per germline, CDR1 GTSNPN and CDR2 SVGIG (reference sequence). The CDR3 runs 12 residues. V shed 3 bases and J 8 bases; nucleotides not matched to a gene: 6. The CDR3 reads CAWRGGEGGYTF. The CDR3 nucleotides read TGTGCCTGGAGAGGGGGCGAAGGCGGCTACACCTTC.

The CDR3 region is CASSQVRHGELFF. For the CDR3, the DNA is TGTGCCAGCAGCCAAGTGCGGCACGGGGAGCTGTTTTTT. The chain is built from TRBV14 and TRBJ2-2, with D uncertain. Trimming shortened V by 1 base and J by 7 bases, and 7 bases separated the two germline ends. The germline V gene encodes CDR1 SGHDN and CDR2 FVKESK. This CDR3 has 13 residues. Looking up the rest from reference TRBV14 and TRBJ2-2 gives the full variable domain: EAGVTQFPSHSVIEKGQTVTLRCDPISGHDNLYWYRRVMGKEIKFLLHFVKESKQDESGMPNNRFLAERTGGTYSTLKVQPAELEDSGVYFCASSQVRHGELFFGEGSRLTVL.

The chain carries TRBV9 and TRBJ2-7; D gene unclear. The length of the CDR3 is 15 residues. Germline CDR1 is SGDLS and CDR2 is YYNGEE. The V end was cut by 0 bases, the J end by 5 bases, with 15 bases between. Written as DNA, the CDR3 is TGTGCCAGCAGCGTAGGTTTAGCAGATAGAAACGAGCAGTACTTC. This sequence encodes CASSVGLADRNEQYF.

The chain is built from TRBV9 and TRBJ1-5, with no clear D. Germline CDR1 SGDLS, CDR2 YYNGEE. The CDR3 is 15 residues long. V shed 0 bases and J shed 6 bases, with 13 bases lying between them. CDR3 loop: CASSVDPSPSQPQHF. The DNA for the CDR3 is TGTGCCAGCAGCGTAGACCCTTCCCCGAGTCAGCCCCAGCATTTT.

This chain uses TRBV6-4 with TRBJ2-5, with TRBD2 identical over 8 bases. The germline V gene has CDR1 MRHNA and CDR2 SNTAGT. The CDR3 extends over 17 amino acids. V lost 0 bases to trimming and J lost 1 base; unmatched junction nucleotides: 7. This chain's CDR3 is CASSDSRREDFQETQYF. The CDR3, as DNA: TGTGCCAGCAGTGACTCGAGGCGGGAGGACTTCCAAGAGACCCAGTACTTC.

By its share, this clone is medium-sized. The chain couples TRBV6-1 to TRBJ1-6, with D perhaps matching TRBD1 (6 bases). The CDR3 has 10 residues. The V gene's germline CDR1 is MNHNS and CDR2 SASEGT. The V end lost 7 bases, the J end lost 14 bases, and 9 bases lay between the germline ends. The CDR3 sequence: CASTGTSLHF. CDR3 nucleotides: TGTGCCAGCACCGGGACATCCCTCCACTTT.

The chain links TRBV2 to TRBJ1-3, with 9 bases that match TRBD1. The CDR3 loop spans 11 amino acids. Trimming cost V 4 bases and J 14 bases; bases outside gene matches: 3. Germline CDR1 reads SNHLY; CDR2 reads FYNNEI. CDR3 region: CASSGGTGLYF. DNA for the CDR3: TGTGCCAGCAGTGGGGGGACAGGGCTATATTTT.

The chain recombines TRBV5-5 with TRBJ1-4; D is uncertain. This CDR3 region has 15 residues. The V and J ends lost 0 bases and 4 bases respectively, with 10 bases between them. Germline V lookup: CDR1 SGHKS, CDR2 YYEKEE (reference sequence). The CDR3 reads CASSLGGLYNEKLFF. CDR3 DNA: TGTGCCAGCAGCTTGGGCGGACTGTATAATGAAAAACTGTTTTTT.

The chain couples TRBV2 to TRBJ1-2; possibly TRBD1 for D (6 bases). Germline V gene data show CDR1 as SNHLY and CDR2 as FYNNEI. V was pared by 6 bases and J by 5 bases, with 16 bases between. The CDR3 totals 14 residues. CDR3 sequence: CASRFNTGKYGYTF. The DNA of the CDR3 is TGTGCCAGCAGATTCAACACAGGGAAATATGGCTACACCTTC.

The chain has TRBV4-1 and TRBJ2-4; 7 nucleotides match TRBD1. CDR3 size: 15 residues. CDR1 and CDR2 from the germline V gene are MGHRA and YSYEKL. Trimming at V came to 3 bases and at J to 9 bases, leaving 11 bases not matched to a gene. The CDR3 here is CASSQAQTGYVIQYF. CDR3 DNA: TGCGCCAGCAGCCAGGCTCAGACAGGGTATGTCATTCAGTACTTC.

Concerning this clone itself: Other DNA sequences in the sample encode the same CDR3. The gene calls are TRBV6-5 and TRBJ2-7, with a possible D match to TRBD1 (5 bases). CDR3 length: 14 amino acids. Trimming pared 0 bases from V and 0 bases from J, leaving 6 bases between. Germline loops: CDR1 MNHEY, CDR2 SVGAGI. CDR3 protein: CASSYSQGSYEQYF. CDR3 in DNA: TGTGCCAGCAGTTACTCTCAGGGCTCCTACGAGCAGTACTTC.

This clone appeared once. The V and J genes are TRBV7-3 and TRBJ2-3; unclear D gene. Germline CDR1 SGHTA, CDR2 FQGTGA. This CDR3 comprises 17 residues. V was shortened by 1 base and J by 3 bases, with 17 bases between the two germline ends. The CDR3 region is CASSLNGGPVRTDTQYF. CDR3 nucleotides: TGTGCCAGCAGCTTAAACGGTGGGCCCGTTCGAACAGATACGCAGTATTTT.